The rows below give T cell receptor beta chains drawn from one sample of a study of shared clonotypes between healthy human individuals. The method was immunoSEQ multiplex PCR; TCRdb's version includes in-frame clones alone and lacks a portion of them. The table lists fewer than 1.4 million clones, about four fifths of them singletons, with under 0.8% in the top ten. Sequencing was carried out using memory CD4+ T cells from PBMCs. These TCRs come from a man between 18 and 29 years old in good health. Some clones in this sample may be carry-over from other donors' samples. The CDR3 runs from the conserved cysteine through the conserved F or W. D genes are given only for firm matches. Size is omitted from some rows. Given values are once, few, many or a class for expanded clones.

j_gene | d_gene | abundance | v_gene | CDR3nt | CDR3aa
TRBJ1-2 | - | - | TRBV6-1 | TGTGCCAGCAGTGAAAGTTTTTGGGGGAACTATGGCTACACCTTC | CASSESFWGNYGYTF
TRBJ2-2 | - | - | TRBV28 | TGTGCCAGCACCGGAGCGAACACCGGGGAGCTGTTTTTT | CASTGANTGELFF
TRBJ2-7 | - | - | TRBV10-3 | TGTGCCATAGTCGAAAAGGACAGTACCTACGAGCAGTACTTC | CAIVEKDSTYEQYF
TRBJ2-2 | - | - | TRBV5-5 | TGTGCCAGCAGCTTGGAAGGATTGAACACCGGGGAGCTGTTTTTT | CASSLEGLNTGELFF
TRBJ2-1 | TRBD2 | once | TRBV9 | TGTGCCAGCAGCGTAGGCTTGTTAGCGGGAGGGCCGAGTGAGCAGTTCTTC | CASSVGLLAGGPSEQFF
TRBJ2-7 | - | - | TRBV6-5 | TGTGCCAGCAGTTACTCTCCGACCGCGCCGATCGAGCAGTACTTC | CASSYSPTAPIEQYF
TRBJ2-5 | - | - | TRBV7-3 | TGTGCCAGCAGCTTAACAGGCGGCAGCGGGGAGACCCAGTACTTC | CASSLTGGSGETQYF
TRBJ2-5 | TRBD1 | - | TRBV5-1 | TGCGCCAGCAGCCCCCTACCCGGGACAGAAGAGACCCAGTACTTC | CASSPLPGTEETQYF
TRBJ2-7 | - | - | TRBV30 | TGTGCCTGGAGTGTACGCGGGGAGCAGTACTTC | CAWSVRGEQYF
TRBJ2-3 | TRBD2 | once | TRBV5-6 | TGTGCCAGCAGCGGGGACTACCCCACAGATACGCAGTATTTT | CASSGDYPTDTQYF
TRBJ2-2 | - | - | TRBV7-9 | TGTGCCAGCAGCCAAAGGGGGAGCCTCCACACCGGGGAGCTGTTTTTT | CASSQRGSLHTGELFF
TRBJ2-1 | TRBD2 | - | TRBV10-3 | TGTGCCATCAGGGGTCGACTAGCGGGAGTTGCGAATGAGCAGTTCTTC | CAIRGRLAGVANEQFF
TRBJ1-4 | TRBD1 | - | TRBV29-1 | TGCAGCGTCGGGGTGGGCAGGGGGGTAGAAAAACTGTTTTTT | CSVGVGRGVEKLFF
TRBJ1-5 | - | - | TRBV5-8 | TGTGCCAGCAGCTTGGTGGCAGGGGCCCAACGTAATCAGCCCCAGCATTTT | CASSLVAGAQRNQPQHF
TRBJ1-1 | - | - | TRBV19 | TGTGCCGGTAGTAGAGGGTACTCCATGAACACTGAAGCTTTCTTT | CAGSRGYSMNTEAFF
TRBJ2-3 | - | few | TRBV4-3 | TGCGCCAGCAGCCTACAAGCCCCCCCATTGGCAGATACGCAGTATTTT | CASSLQAPPLADTQYF
TRBJ1-2 | - | - | TRBV14 | TGTGCCAGCAGTCTAGCCAACTATGGCTACACCTTC | CASSLANYGYTF
TRBJ2-7 | TRBD2 | once | TRBV10-3 | TGTGCCATCAGCCGACTAGCGGGATTAACCTCCTACGAGCAGTACTTC | CAISRLAGLTSYEQYF
TRBJ1-3 | - | few | TRBV9 | TGTGCCAGCAGCTTTCTGCCTACGAGTTCTGGAAACACCATATATTTT | CASSFLPTSSGNTIYF
TRBJ1-1 | - | - | TRBV7-8 | TGTGCCAGCAGCTTAAGGAGGCACACTGAAGCTTTCTTT | CASSLRRHTEAFF
TRBJ1-2 | - | - | TRBV21-1 | TGTGCCAGCAGCCCGCGACAGGAGGGGGGCTACACCTTC | CASSPRQEGGYTF
TRBJ2-1 | - | - | TRBV11-2 | TGTGCCAGCAGCTTAGATGGGGGGACGATCAATGAGCAGTTCTTC | CASSLDGGTINEQFF
TRBJ2-3 | TRBD2 | - | TRBV18 | TGTGCCAGCTCACCGGTACTAGCGGGATTCACAGATACGCAGTATTTT | CASSPVLAGFTDTQYF
TRBJ2-7 | - | many | TRBV7-2 | TGTGCCAGCAGCAGGGGGTGGGGAAGCTCCTACGAGCAGTACTTC | CASSRGWGSSYEQYF
TRBJ2-2 | - | - | TRBV2 | TGTGCCAGTTTCAAGGACAGGAACACCGGGGAGCTGTTTTTT | CASFKDRNTGELFF
TRBJ1-5 | - | few | TRBV18 | TGTGCCAGCTCACCGACGTTCGGCAGAGATCAGCCCCAGCATTTT | CASSPTFGRDQPQHF
TRBJ1-1 | TRBD1 | once | TRBV28 | TGTGCCAGCAGCACACCTGGGACAGGGGTTGCTTTCTTT | CASSTPGTGVAFF
TRBJ2-3 | - | once | TRBV5-8 | TGTGCCAGCAGGTGGGACATCGGAGGCCAGGGAGTGCAGTATTTT | CASRWDIGGQGVQYF
TRBJ2-5 | TRBD2 | - | TRBV27 | TGTGCCAGCAGTTCCCTTCTAGCGGGAGGGCCCCAAGAGACCCAGTACTTC | CASSSLLAGGPQETQYF
TRBJ2-7 | - | - | TRBV14 | TGTGCCAGCAGCCAAGATTGGACGGCCTCGAGCGAGCAGTACTTC | CASSQDWTASSEQYF
TRBJ2-3 | - | once | TRBV4-1 | TGCGCCAGCAGCCAAGATCGGTCTCGCCATACGCAGTATTTT | CASSQDRSRHTQYF
TRBJ1-1 | TRBD1 | - | TRBV18 | TGTGCCAGCTCCCAAGACAGGGATGGCACTGAAGCTTTCTTT | CASSQDRDGTEAFF
TRBJ2-1 | - | - | TRBV10-1 | TGCGCCAGCAGTGAGGGTAGCGGAGGATACAATGAGCAGTTCTTC | CASSEGSGGYNEQFF
TRBJ1-1 | TRBD1 | - | TRBV5-8 | TGTGCCAGCAGCTGGGACCGCAGGGGGACTGAAGCTTTCTTT | CASSWDRRGTEAFF
TRBJ2-7 | TRBD2 | - | TRBV19 | TGTGCCAGTAGTAAGAGCGGGACCCCCGAGCAGTACTTC | CASSKSGTPEQYF
TRBJ2-1 | - | many | TRBV6-6 | TGTGCCAGCAGTTACCTTAAACGGAGCTCCTACAATGAGCAGTTCTTC | CASSYLKRSSYNEQFF
TRBJ2-7 | - | - | TRBV28 | TGTGCCAGCAGCCGAAACCGCCCCGAGCAGTACTTC | CASSRNRPEQYF
TRBJ2-5 | - | - | TRBV5-1 | TGCGCCAGCAGTCCAGGCCTGGCCCAAGAGACCCAGTACTTC | CASSPGLAQETQYF
TRBJ2-5 | - | - | TRBV5-4 | TGTGCCAGCAGCTTGAGGGGACAAAAAGAGACCCAGTACTTC | CASSLRGQKETQYF
TRBJ2-1 | - | many | TRBV14 | TGTGCCAGCAGCCGGACCTCGGGCGGGCCCTACAATGAGCAGTTCTTC | CASSRTSGGPYNEQFF
TRBJ2-1 | TRBD2 | few | TRBV25-1 | TGTGCCAGCAGTGAATGGCTAGCGGGAGCGGCCCCCTACAATGAGCAGTTCTTC | CASSEWLAGAAPYNEQFF
TRBJ2-1 | TRBD2 | - | TRBV7-9 | TGTGCCAGCAGCTCGGGCATACTAGCGGCCCATGACAATGAGCAGTTCTTC | CASSSGILAAHDNEQFF
TRBJ1-2 | - | - | TRBV28 | TGTGCCAGCAGTTTTGGCAGATATGGCTACACCTTC | CASSFGRYGYTF
TRBJ1-1 | - | - | TRBV27 | TGTGCCAGCAGTTTAACGCCAATACGGGGATCGAACACTGAAGCTTTCTTT | CASSLTPIRGSNTEAFF